Detailed here is one TCR beta chain. Researchers took blood at baseline, on cycle 4 day 1, and on cycle 7 day 1. The data originate from a study of OX40 agonist ivuxolimab in advanced cancers. In the study overall: Subjects had a mean age of about 61 years, with a range of about 23 to 90; around 83% were male. Prior anti-PD-1, anti-PD-L1 or anti-CTLA-4 therapy was allowed; around 40% had some. Partial responses were achieved by three patients, one with hepatocellular carcinoma and two with cutaneous melanoma.

Sequencing used immunoSEQ multiplex PCR; TCRdb keeps in-frame clones, though not all of them. Of about 64,000 clones listed, about 88% are singletons. Trimming took 4 bases from V and 3 from J, leaving 15 bases between them. The germline V gene has CDR1 GTSNPN and CDR2 SVGIG (reference sequence). CDR3 length: 14 amino acids. The chain carries TRBV30 and TRBJ1-2; D remains unclear. This TCR was sampled from an adult with an advanced solid tumor such as melanoma, head and neck, liver or kidney cancer. Here the sequenced sample was CD4+ or CD8+ T cells sorted from blood, taken in a trial of the OX40 agonist ivuxolimab. The CDR3 spells CAWNRLQSYYGYTF. For the CDR3, the DNA is TGTGCCTGGAACCGCCTACAGAGCTACTATGGCTACACCTTC.